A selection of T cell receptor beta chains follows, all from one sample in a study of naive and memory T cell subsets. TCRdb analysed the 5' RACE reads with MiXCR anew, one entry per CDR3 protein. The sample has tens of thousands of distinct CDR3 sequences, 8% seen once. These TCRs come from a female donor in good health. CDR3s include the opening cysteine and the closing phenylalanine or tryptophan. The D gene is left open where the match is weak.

CDR3: CASSYSGGMNTEAFF
V: TRBV6-6
D: NA

CDR3: CASSGGTTYEQYF
V: TRBV9
D: NA

CDR3: CASSGFGDEAFF
V: TRBV6-6
D: NA

CDR3: CASSARSVGGAFF
V: TRBV3-1
D: NA

CDR3: CASSFPGGTQYF
V: TRBV27
D: NA

CDR3: CASNLGSTDTQYF
V: TRBV5-1
D: NA

CDR3: CATSRVSERGYTF
V: TRBV15
D: NA

CDR3: CASTLGTGYYEQYF
V: TRBV6-1
D: TRBD1

CDR3: CATSRDLSTDTQYF
V: TRBV15
D: NA

CDR3: CSASSTGSSSTEAFF
V: TRBV20-1
D: NA

CDR3: CSVDRAGTYNEQFF
V: TRBV29-1
D: NA

CDR3: CASSFYPGQGSAEAFF
V: TRBV5-8
D: TRBD1

CDR3: CASNSGANVLTF
V: TRBV12-3/TRBV12-4
D: NA

CDR3: CAGTGGGGANVLTF
V: TRBV12-3/TRBV12-4
D: NA

CDR3: CASSLITGSYNEQFF
V: TRBV7-3
D: NA

CDR3: CASSEGTGNYGYTF
V: TRBV28
D: TRBD1

CDR3: CASAGTSGADTQYF
V: TRBV18
D: TRBD2

CDR3: CASSLQGATGNEQFF
V: TRBV7-6
D: TRBD1

CDR3: CASRRTSGIDEQFF
V: TRBV12-3/TRBV12-4
D: TRBD2

CDR3: CSASEGGTEAFF
V: TRBV20-1
D: NA

CDR3: CASSLQGSNQPQHF
V: TRBV5-6
D: NA

CDR3: CASSQKIGAGGYNEQFF
V: TRBV7-9
D: TRBD2

CDR3: CSAPVPGTGASPLHF
V: TRBV20-1
D: TRBD1

CDR3: CASSVAPTYNEQFF
V: TRBV9
D: NA

CDR3: CASSQERLATALGEQYF
V: TRBV4-1
D: NA

CDR3: CGAGPSGANVLTF
V: TRBV28
D: NA

CDR3: CASSPRTVTNTEAFF
V: TRBV28
D: NA

CDR3: CASSVQAGTNEQFF
V: TRBV9
D: TRBD2

CDR3: CASSLAGATEAFF
V: TRBV7-9
D: NA

CDR3: CASSLSAGSQPQHF
V: TRBV5-6
D: NA

CDR3: CAISEAGTGLSNTGELFF
V: TRBV10-3
D: TRBD1

CDR3: CASSSRTSGRAIHYEQYF
V: TRBV7-9
D: TRBD2

CDR3: CASSTPRQIVRTEAFF
V: TRBV5-4
D: NA

CDR3: CASSQGRRGINEKLFF
V: TRBV12-3/TRBV12-4
D: NA

CDR3: CASSSFGLAGTHEQYF
V: TRBV11-1
D: TRBD2

CDR3: CASSTRAYATNEKLFF
V: TRBV11-2
D: NA

CDR3: CASIILRGPTPNTQYF
V: TRBV11-2
D: NA

CDR3: CASSRGDIASYEQYF
V: TRBV13
D: NA

CDR3: CASSYLAVHEQFF
V: TRBV6-6
D: NA

CDR3: CASSLVAGPSGANVLTF
V: TRBV7-6
D: NA

CDR3: CASTEDRDGYTF
V: TRBV28
D: TRBD1

CDR3: CASRSTGGWNTQYF
V: TRBV12-3/TRBV12-4
D: TRBD1

CDR3: CSVRQGPDTQYF
V: TRBV29-1
D: TRBD1

CDR3: CASSLWTGDSGNTIYF
V: TRBV28
D: TRBD1

CDR3: CASSARGREAKNIQYF
V: TRBV21-1
D: NA

CDR3: CASRGTSGADTQYF
V: TRBV12-3/TRBV12-4
D: TRBD2

CDR3: CASSLWGIGSGKGNEQFF
V: TRBV7-9
D: NA

CDR3: CASSPYSGGTDTQYF
V: TRBV3-1
D: TRBD2

CDR3: CSARMLRGPTYNEQFF
V: TRBV20-1
D: NA

CDR3: CSVATVWLLQETQYF
V: TRBV29-1
D: NA

CDR3: CASSSQGNQPQHF
V: TRBV12-3/TRBV12-4
D: NA

CDR3: CASSLSTNTGELFF
V: TRBV7-2
D: NA

CDR3: CASSEPGTVGNQPQHF
V: TRBV6-1
D: TRBD1

CDR3: CASSAGTIDYEQYF
V: TRBV5-4
D: NA

CDR3: CASRKVGGRQPQHF
V: TRBV6-2/TRBV6-3
D: NA